The T cell receptor beta chain described here comes from a study of blood T cell repertoires in COVID-19. As for the study in general: The analysed material was cDNA or gDNA that came from T cells, B-cell-depleted T cells, or PBMCs.

This CDR3 is 22 amino acids long. In the source study's methods: From reference gene primer amplification, estimates of nucleated cell counts were derived. Some clones are missing from TCRdb's copy, which holds only in-frame ones; the method was immunoSEQ multiplex PCR. The V and J calls and clone size are taken from that table; D and trimming were inferred from the DNA. The sample has 55,000 to 65,000 clones; under 85% are singletons. V usage is TRBV21-1 and J usage is TRBJ2-6; the table's TRBD2 call for D was not verified on the DNA. TRBV21-1 is designated a pseudogene. The sample consisted of peripheral blood. The receptor's source is a man in his fifties or sixties with acute or convalescent COVID-19. CDR3 protein: CASVDYGGAFLGSAGGANVLTF. As DNA, the CDR3 is TGTGCCAGCGTCGACTACGGCGGCGCCTTCCTGGGGTCCGCTGGCGGGGCCAACGTCCTGACTTTC.